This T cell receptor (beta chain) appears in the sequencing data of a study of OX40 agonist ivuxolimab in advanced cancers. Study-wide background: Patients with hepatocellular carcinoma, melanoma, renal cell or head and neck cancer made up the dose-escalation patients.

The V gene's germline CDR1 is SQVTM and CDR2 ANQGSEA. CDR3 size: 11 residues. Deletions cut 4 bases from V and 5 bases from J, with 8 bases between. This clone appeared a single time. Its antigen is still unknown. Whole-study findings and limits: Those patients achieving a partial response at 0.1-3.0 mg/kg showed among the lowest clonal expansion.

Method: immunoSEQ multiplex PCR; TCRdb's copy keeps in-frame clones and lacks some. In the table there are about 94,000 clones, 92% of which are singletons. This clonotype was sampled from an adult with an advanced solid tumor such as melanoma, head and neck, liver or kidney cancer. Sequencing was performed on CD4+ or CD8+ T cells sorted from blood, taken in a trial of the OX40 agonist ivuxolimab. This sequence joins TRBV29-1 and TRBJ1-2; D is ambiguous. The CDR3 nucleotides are TGCAGCGTTGCCCAGTCTTATGGCTACACCTTC. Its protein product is CSVAQSYGYTF.